The 24 T cell receptor beta chains in this list originate from one sample, sequenced in a study of cytomegalovirus exposure and HLA in healthy donors. The PCR contained 60 Vbeta and 13 Jbeta primers. Libraries were prepared by immunoSEQ multiplex PCR; TCRdb keeps only in-frame clonotypes and omits some of them. Found here are tens of thousands of clones; the top ten clones hold 5.5% to 7%. The sequencing input was PBMCs. The receptors originated from a human donor in good health.

The chain employs TRBV13 and TRBJ1-2; D is perhaps TRBD1 (6 bases). The CDR3 covers 15 residues. Trimming shortened V by 3 bases and J by 5 bases, and 16 bases separated the two germline ends. The germline V gene encodes CDR1 PRHDT and CDR2 FYEKMQ (reference sequence). The CDR3 here is CASSLRGGGGYGYTF. The CDR3 DNA follows: TGTGCCAGCAGCTTGAGGGGGGGAGGGGGTTATGGCTACACCTTC.

V and J are TRBV5-6 and TRBJ2-7; no firm D call. This CDR3 is built from 14 residues. The germline V gene encodes CDR1 SGHDT and CDR2 YYEEEE. Trimming removed 0 bases from V and 2 bases from J, with 9 bases in between. The CDR3 sequence is CASSLEPSAYEQYF. DNA for the CDR3: TGTGCCAGCAGCTTGGAACCGAGCGCCTACGAGCAGTACTTC. Supplemented by reference TRBV5-6 and TRBJ2-7, the full variable domain reads DAGVTQSPTHLIKTRGQQVTLRCSPKSGHDTVSWYQQALGQGPQFIFQYYEEEERQRGNFPDRFSGHQFPNYSSELNVNALLLGDSALYLCASSLEPSAYEQYFGPGTRLTVT.

The rearrangement links TRBV2 to TRBJ1-5; D unclear. Trimming left V 6 bases short and J 0 bases short, with 12 bases between. The CDR3 runs 15 residues. The V gene's germline CDR1 is SNHLY and CDR2 FYNNEI. CDR3 protein: CASRQDSLSNQPQHF. Here the CDR3 DNA reads TGTGCCAGCAGGCAGGACTCCCTTAGCAATCAGCCCCAGCATTTT.

The chain couples TRBV30 to TRBJ1-2; tentatively, D is TRBD1 (6 bases). Looked up from germline, CDR1 is GTSNPN and CDR2 is SVGIG (reference sequence). The CDR3 totals 14 residues. The V end was cut by 4 bases, the J end by 8 bases, with 20 bases between. The CDR3 DNA follows: TGTGCCTGGACTCGCCGGACAGCCACTATGGGCTACACCTTC. Protein: CAWTRRTATMGYTF.

The rearrangement uses TRBV19 and TRBJ2-1; tentatively, D is TRBD2 (5 bases). This CDR3 has 15 amino acids. Per germline, CDR1 LNHDA and CDR2 SQIVND (reference sequence). V was trimmed by 7 bases and J by 0 bases, leaving 13 bases between them. CDR3 nucleotide sequence: TGTGCCAGTAATAAGGGAGAGAGCTCCTACAATGAGCAGTTCTTC. It specifies CASNKGESSYNEQFF. Full variable domain (outside the CDR3, taken from reference TRBV19 and TRBJ2-1): DGGITQSPKYLFRKEGQNVTLSCEQNLNHDAMYWYRQDPGQGLRLIYYSQIVNDFQKGDIAEGYSVSREKKESFPLTVTSAQKNPTAFYLCASNKGESSYNEQFFGPGTRLTVL.

J is TRBJ2-1 and V is TRBV5-1, with D possibly matching TRBD1 (5 bases). Germline CDR1 reads SGHRS; CDR2 reads YFSETQ. The CDR3 is made up of 14 amino acids. V lost 7 bases to trimming and J lost 0 bases, with 11 bases between them. CDR3 sequence reads: CASFPGYSYNEQFF. The DNA for the CDR3 is TGCGCCAGCTTCCCAGGGTACTCCTACAATGAGCAGTTCTTC.

This chain uses TRBV29-1 with TRBJ1-5, with D tentatively TRBD1 (5 bases). This CDR3 is built from 13 residues. The V gene lost 6 bases and the J gene lost 3 bases, with 12 bases spanning the gap. Germline V lookup: CDR1 SQVTM, CDR2 ANQGSEA. The CDR3 spells CSVETGHNQPQHF. For the CDR3, the DNA is TGCAGCGTCGAAACAGGACACAATCAGCCCCAGCATTTT.

The chain couples TRBV28 to TRBJ1-2; possibly TRBD1 for D (6 bases). V lost 11 bases to trimming and J lost 5 bases, with 18 bases between them. This CDR3 is 13 amino acids long. Germline loops: CDR1 MDHEN, CDR2 SYDVKM. DNA of the CDR3: TGTGCCGGGGGCCCGGGGGGTGGATATGGCTACACCTTC. Protein: CAGGPGGGYGYTF.

CDR3 residues: CASSLESGSGGNTIYF. CDR3 in DNA: TGTGCCAGCAGCCTCGAATCGGGTTCGGGTGGAAACACCATATATTTT. This chain connects TRBV7-9 to TRBJ1-3; D remains unclear. CDR1 is SEHNR and CDR2 is FQNEAQ in the germline V gene (reference sequence). This CDR3 is 16 amino acids long. Deletions cut 5 bases from V and 3 bases from J, with 17 bases between.

The chain links TRBV11-2 to TRBJ1-2; D is undetermined. The ends were cut back, 3 bases at V and 8 bases at J, with 19 bases in the middle. CDR1 is SGHAT and CDR2 is FQNNGV in the germline V gene. The CDR3 contains 15 residues. The DNA of the CDR3 is TGTGCCAGCAGCTTTAGTGCTCCGACTGGTGAGGGCTACACCTTC. Its translation is CASSFSAPTGEGYTF.

V gene TRBV5-1 combines with J gene TRBJ2-3; 8 positions match TRBD2. CDR3 length: 16 amino acids. Germline-derived CDR1 and CDR2 are SGHRS and YFSETQ. The ends lost 2 bases at V and 2 bases at J; junction bases unmatched: 7. The CDR3 region has the DNA TGCGCCAGCAGCTTAAAGCGGGGGCCTCTCACAGATACGCAGTATTTT. Translating gives CASSLKRGPLTDTQYF.

The V and J genes are TRBV7-6 and TRBJ2-2, with D possibly matching TRBD2 (5 bases). Germline V gives CDR1 SGHVS, CDR2 FNYEAQ. With 2 bases removed from V and 6 bases from J, the gap between germline ends came to 13 bases. The CDR3 spans 15 residues. CDR3 sequence: CASSLSRASPGELFF. The CDR3 bases are TGTGCCAGCAGCTTATCTCGGGCTAGCCCCGGGGAGCTGTTTTTT.

The rearrangement uses TRBV27 and TRBJ2-2, with 8 bases lining up with TRBD2. Trimming at V came to 4 bases and at J to 7 bases, leaving 11 bases not matched to a gene. This CDR3 comprises 16 residues. The germline CDR1 and CDR2 sequences are MNHEY and SMNVEV (reference sequence). The CDR3 DNA is TGTGCCAGCAGTTACGGGGGGGTAACTGCTAGCGGGGAGCTGTTTTTT. It yields the protein CASSYGGVTASGELFF.

The V and J genes are TRBV11-2 and TRBJ1-2; TRBD1 is a possible D gene (5 bases). The V gene lost 3 bases and the J gene lost 3 bases, with 17 bases spanning the gap. This CDR3 region has 16 residues. Germline V gene lookup returns CDR1 SGHAT and CDR2 FQNNGV. Written as DNA, the CDR3 is TGTGCCAGCAGCTTGGGAGGGACTCGGAAGGACTATGGCTACACCTTC. This gives the protein CASSLGGTRKDYGYTF.

The genes are TRBV7-2 and TRBJ1-6; D may be TRBD1 (5 bases). Germline lookup yields CDR1 SGHTA and CDR2 FQGNSA. Trimming stripped 2 bases from V and 0 bases from J, with 8 bases between. This CDR3 spans 16 amino acids. CDR3 DNA sequence: TGTGCCAGCAGCTTACAGGGTAGCTCCTATAATTCACCCCTCCACTTT. Its translation: CASSLQGSSYNSPLHF. The full variable domain, rest sourced from reference TRBV7-2 and TRBJ1-6, is GAGVSQSPSNKVTEKGKDVELRCDPISGHTALYWYRQSLGQGLEFLIYFQGNSAPDKSGLPSDRFSAERTGGSVSTLTIQRTQQEDSAVYLCASSLQGSSYNSPLHFGNGTRLTVT.

This rearrangement joins TRBV7-8 to TRBJ1-1; D unresolved. Germline V gene data show CDR1 as SGHVS and CDR2 as FQNEAQ. V gave up 2 bases and J gave up 0 bases, with 4 bases separating them. The CDR3 has 13 residues. Here the CDR3 reads CASSLTLNTEAFF. Here the CDR3 DNA reads TGTGCCAGCAGCTTAACACTGAACACTGAAGCTTTCTTT.

Note on this clone: One junction end disagrees with the germline gene, perhaps due to a read error. V gene TRBV5-1 combines with J gene TRBJ1-1; the D gene is possibly TRBD1 (5 bases). The CDR3 loop spans 14 amino acids. Germline values: CDR1 SGHRS, CDR2 YFSETQ. Written as DNA, the CDR3 is TGCGCCAGCAGTTTGGGGCCCTCAAACACTGAAGCTTTCTTT. It codes for CASSLGPSNTEAFF.

A note on this clone: A read error may produce the germline difference seen at one junction end. DNA of the CDR3: TGTGCCTGGAAATCCCACAGGATGAACACTGAAGATTTCTTT. It is translated as CAWKSHRMNTEDFF. This chain connects TRBV30 to TRBJ1-1; tentatively, D is TRBD1 (5 bases). Per germline, CDR1 GTSNPN and CDR2 SVGIG (reference sequence). This CDR3 is built from 14 residues.

The chain uses TRBV6-1 and TRBJ2-7; 7 nucleotides match TRBD1. The CDR3 runs to 15 residues. Germline CDR1 and CDR2: MNHNS and SASEGT. The V gene end was trimmed by 6 bases and the J gene end by 0 bases; junction bases not matched to a gene: 8. The CDR3 region is CASRERQGSSYEQYF. In DNA, the CDR3 is TGTGCCAGCAGAGAACGACAGGGAAGCTCCTACGAGCAGTACTTC.

The rearrangement joins TRBV14 to TRBJ1-6; D perhaps matches TRBD1 (5 bases). The CDR3 sequence is 14 residues long. Germline assignment: CDR1 SGHDN and CDR2 FVKESK. The V end lost 3 bases, the J end lost 7 bases, and 10 bases lay between the germline ends. The CDR3 bases are TGTGCCAGCAGCCAGAAACCAGGGAATTCACCCCTCCACTTT. Its translation: CASSQKPGNSPLHF.

The chain is built from TRBV28 and TRBJ2-3, with TRBD2 matching over 13 bases. J gave up 6 bases and V 6 bases, and 9 bases lay outside the gene matches. Germline CDR1 MDHEN, CDR2 SYDVKM. There are 16 residues in the CDR3. In DNA, the CDR3 is TGTGCCAGCAGGACTACTAGCGGGGGGGGAGGGGATACGCAGTATTTT. It specifies CASRTTSGGGGDTQYF.

This chain links TRBV29-1 with TRBJ1-3; possible D gene TRBD1, 5 bases. Deletions cut 6 bases from V and 4 bases from J, with 13 bases between. The CDR3 totals 13 residues. Germline assignment: CDR1 SQVTM and CDR2 ANQGSEA. CDR3 sequence reads: CSVKTVPGNTIYF. CDR3 DNA sequence: TGCAGCGTGAAGACAGTCCCAGGAAACACCATATATTTT.

V and J are TRBV7-9 and TRBJ1-1; 8 nucleotides align to TRBD1. This CDR3 is built from 16 residues. V lost 5 bases to trimming and J lost 1 base; unmatched junction nucleotides: 9. Germline CDR1 is SEHNR and CDR2 is FQNEAQ (reference sequence). The DNA for the CDR3 is TGTGCCAGCAGCCCCGGGACAGGAGTGGGGAACACTGAAGCTTTCTTT. Encoded protein: CASSPGTGVGNTEAFF.

CDR3 coding DNA: TGTGCCAGCAGTGCCCCTTGGAACACTGAAGCTTTCTTT. This codes for CASSAPWNTEAFF. The chain employs TRBV6-1 and TRBJ1-1, with D unresolved. The CDR3 is made up of 13 amino acids. Germline V gene lookup returns CDR1 MNHNS and CDR2 SASEGT. Trimming stripped 4 bases from V and 1 base from J, with 7 bases between.